This TCR beta chain was observed in a study of blood T cell repertoires in COVID-19. About the study: The United States, Italy and Spain were the sources of the acute and convalescent COVID-19 samples. Nucleic acid was either cDNA or gDNA, and it came from T cells, B-cell-depleted T cells, or PBMCs.

The CDR3 loop spans 16 amino acids. Deletions cut 0 bases from V and 7 bases from J, with 17 bases between. From germline, CDR1 is SGHRS and CDR2 YFSETQ. Authors' methods: How many nucleated cells were present was estimated from reference gene primer amplification. Only in-frame clones appear in the TCRdb table, and some are missing; sequencing was by immunoSEQ multiplex PCR. D and trimming were read from the DNA, whereas the V and J calls and clone size are those reported in that table. The table records under 120,000 clones, approximately 90% of them present only once. This receptor was taken from an elderly woman with acute or convalescent COVID-19. The sequenced sample was peripheral blood. The chain recombines TRBV5-1 with TRBJ2-1, with TRBD2 as a possible D gene (6 bases). The chain's CDR3 is CASSLEPETGRNEQFF. CDR3 bases: TGCGCCAGCAGCTTGGAACCCGAGACGGGGAGGAATGAGCAGTTCTTC.